The present T cell receptor (beta chain) was sequenced within a study of OX40 agonist ivuxolimab in advanced cancers. Study-wide context: Patients were dosed with the agonistic anti-OX40 (CD134) antibody ivuxolimab. Each dose-escalation patient presented with hepatocellular carcinoma, melanoma, renal cell or head and neck cancer. Two patients with cutaneous melanoma and one with hepatocellular carcinoma, three in total, showed partial responses.

The CDR3 length is 14 residues. The V end lost 6 bases, the J end lost 7 bases, and 18 bases lay between the germline ends. Looked up from germline, CDR1 is MGHDK and CDR2 is SYGVNS. As concerns this clone: Its antigen remains unidentified.

Measured with immunoSEQ multiplex PCR; TCRdb has only the in-frame clones, and not every one. Found here are 68,000 or so clones, 80% to 95% of them singletons; the top ten hold approximately 1.1%. Study-level results: Both blood CD4+ and CD8+ T cells showed clonal growth by week 6 at 0.1 to 3.0 mg/kg.

V and J are TRBV25-1 and TRBJ1-2, with D tentatively TRBD1 (5 bases). The TCR comes from an adult with an advanced solid tumor such as melanoma, head and neck, liver or kidney cancer. The sample here was CD4+ or CD8+ T cells sorted from blood, taken in a trial of the OX40 agonist ivuxolimab. The CDR3 is CASRDDAGGSGYTF. For the CDR3, the DNA is TGTGCCAGCAGGGACGACGCGGGGGGTAGTGGCTACACCTTC.